This T cell receptor beta chain was identified during a study of blood T cell repertoires in COVID-19. This table comes from immunoSEQ multiplex PCR, and its TCRdb copy is limited to in-frame clones, with some not included. The sample consists of 130,000 or so clones, approximately 88% of them appearing once. The germline V gene has CDR1 SQVTM and CDR2 ANQGSEA. Trimming removed 5 bases from V and 4 bases from J, with 17 bases in between. The CDR3 is 14 residues long. The sequence derives from a man in his forties or fifties with acute or convalescent COVID-19. V usage is TRBV29-1 and J usage is TRBJ1-1, with D possibly matching TRBD1 (6 bases). The sequenced sample was peripheral blood. CDR3 sequence: CSVQQGGLGTEAFF. The CDR3 nucleotides read TGCAGCGTTCAGCAAGGGGGTTTGGGCACTGAAGCTTTCTTT.